A single sample gave rise to the 9 T cell receptor beta chains below, sequenced in a study of T cells in Graves' hyperthyroidism and ophthalmopathy (dated by TCRdb to about 2019). The library was prepared using multiplex PCR. Instrument on record: Illumina HiSeq 2000. TCR beta CDR3 regions were amplified from RNA transcripts. A first-round RT-PCR of the TCR CDR3 used the HTBI primer set with the Qiagen OneStep RT-PCR kit. In TCRdb, the public reads were trimmed at Q25 with fastp and aligned with MiXCR, with productive beta chains retained. Identical CDR3 proteins give one entry, which carries the most common genes and DNA. The sample profile shows approximately 150,000 distinct CDR3 sequences; approximately 9% of them were found once. Of the sample, less than 25% falls within the top ten clones. What was sequenced was blood. The receptors stem from a woman aged 18-29 years with Graves' hyperthyroidism that later progressed to Graves' ophthalmopathy.

This clonotype appeared a few times. The chain combines TRBV5-1 with TRBJ2-7; a weak D match, TRBD1 (6 bases). Trimming took 4 bases from V and 7 from J, leaving 12 bases between them. The V gene's germline CDR1 is SGHRS and CDR2 YFSETQ. The CDR3 is 12 amino acids. The CDR3 protein is CASSATGREQYF. The CDR3 DNA sequence: TGCGCCAGCAGCGCAACAGGGCGAGAGCAGTACTTC.

This clonotype occurred many times. CDR3 sequence reads: CATTQGYTGDTQYF. The CDR3 DNA reads TGTGCCACCACCCAAGGTTACACAGGAGATACGCAGTATTTT. V is TRBV10-3 and J is TRBJ2-3; D is possibly TRBD1 (5 bases). The CDR3 is 14 amino acids. Germline V lookup: CDR1 ENHRY, CDR2 SYGVKD. V was cut by 10 bases and J by 5 bases, with 19 bases left in between.

Many counts were recorded for this clonotype. V usage is TRBV9 and J usage is TRBJ2-1; the D is unclear. Germline CDR1 and CDR2: SGDLS and YYNGEE. This CDR3 contains 13 residues. V lost 0 bases and J 5 bases, leaving 6 bases between the germline ends. The DNA for the CDR3 is TGTGCCAGCAGCGTAGGCTGGAACAATGAGCAGTTCTTC. Translated, it gives CASSVGWNNEQFF.

The table lists this clonotype with a few counts. This clone may be a read error of a much larger clone one base away. The rearrangement uses TRBV12-3 or TRBV12-4 and TRBJ2-3, with 11 bases fitting TRBD2. The CDR3 runs to 15 residues. In nucleotides, the CDR3 is TGTGCCAGCGGTTTAGCGGGGGGGCTTGCAGATACGCAGTATTTT. Its translation: CASGLAGGLADTQYF.

There are many counts of this clonotype. CDR3 protein: CATSKRGPADEQFF. The CDR3 coding sequence is TGTGCCACCAGCAAGAGGGGACCCGCAGACGAGCAGTTCTTC. This chain joins TRBV15 and TRBJ2-1; the D call may be TRBD1 or TRBD2 (5 bases each). Between the trimmed V and J ends, which lost 4 bases and 10 bases, there was a span of 17 bases. The CDR3 spans 14 residues. CDR1 is LNHNV and CDR2 is YYDKDF in the germline V gene (reference sequence).

On this clonotype itself: A read error may be the cause here, since a much bigger clone is one base away. The chain joins TRBV30 to TRBJ2-1; D not certain. Germline-derived CDR1 and CDR2 are GTSNPN and SVGIG (reference sequence). The CDR3 is 13 amino acids. The CDR3 bases are TGTGCCTGGAGAGTACTCAATTACAATGAGCAGCTCTTC. Translating it yields CAWRVLNYNEQLF.

This clonotype was recorded at least ten times. The chain employs TRBV28 and TRBJ1-4, with D perhaps matching TRBD1 (5 bases). Germline loops: CDR1 MDHEN, CDR2 SYDVKM. This CDR3 is 13 amino acids long. With 5 bases removed from V and 6 bases from J, the gap between germline ends came to 10 bases. The CDR3 nucleotides are TGTGCCAGCAGTGCCAGGGTCGATGAAAAACTGTTTTTT. Translation gives CASSARVDEKLFF.

The V and J genes are TRBV4-2 and TRBJ2-7, with D possibly being TRBD1 (6 bases). Germline V lookup: CDR1 LGHNA, CDR2 YNFKEQ. The CDR3 sequence is 15 residues long. The V gene lost 0 bases and the J gene lost 7 bases, with 16 bases spanning the gap. The chain's CDR3 is CASSQEFGGSGEQYF. The CDR3 DNA is TGTGCCAGCAGCCAAGAGTTTGGGGGCTCCGGGGAGCAGTACTTC.

This clonotype has ten or more counts. This rearrangement joins TRBV7-8 to TRBJ2-5; possible D gene TRBD1, 7 bases. In germline, CDR1 is SGHVS, CDR2 FQNEAQ. The CDR3 is 17 amino acids. The V and J ends lost 2 bases and 2 bases respectively, with 18 bases between them. The DNA for the CDR3 is TGTGCCAGCAGCTTAAGTAGGAGGGGGCGGTTGCAAGAGACCCAGTACTTC. Translation gives CASSLSRRGRLQETQYF.